The 12 T cell receptor beta chains given below trace back to one sample, sequenced in a study of blood T cells in healthy people across ages. Primed by a sample-barcoded 5' primer and a J-beta primer mix, a second PCR proceeded for 7 to 11 cycles. TCRdb used MiXCR to reprocess the 5' RACE reads, holding one entry per CDR3 protein. The sample consists of 650,000 to 1,000,000 distinct CDR3 sequences, roughly 40% of them appearing once. Sequencing was carried out using blood. These receptors were collected from a man aged 18 to 30 in good health.

This chain links TRBV7-9 with TRBJ2-7, with D unclear. The CDR3 covers 12 residues. Deletions cut 1 base from V and 6 bases from J, with 7 bases between. Germline-derived CDR1 and CDR2 are SEHNR and FQNEAQ (reference sequence). The CDR3 region is CASSLETTEQYF. The CDR3 DNA reads TGTGCCAGCAGCTTAGAGACCACCGAGCAGTACTTC.

This clonotype was seen just once. The chain is built from TRBV30 and TRBJ2-4, with D perhaps matching TRBD1 (6 bases). CDR1 GTSNPN and CDR2 SVGIG come from the germline V gene (reference sequence). The CDR3 is 15 residues long. Deletions cut 2 bases from V and 0 bases from J, with 11 bases between. CDR3 sequence reads: CAWSRTALAKNIQYF. For the CDR3, the DNA is TGTGCCTGGAGTCGGACAGCCCTAGCCAAAAACATTCAGTACTTC.

This clonotype occurred a few times. This chain connects TRBV11-2 to TRBJ2-1; the match to TRBD1 covers 8 bases. Germline trimming cut 5 bases from V and 1 base from J; bases unmatched to any gene: 7. CDR3 length: 16 amino acids. The germline V gene encodes CDR1 SGHAT and CDR2 FQNNGV. The CDR3 loop is CASSPQGAFSYNEQFF. CDR3 coding DNA: TGTGCCAGCAGCCCTCAGGGGGCCTTTTCCTACAATGAGCAGTTCTTC.

This chain uses TRBV10-2 with TRBJ2-1; 11 bases line up with TRBD2. TRBJ2-7 matches the DNA end more closely, so the J call is doubtful. The CDR3 runs 14 residues. Germline V gene lookup returns CDR1 WSHSY and CDR2 SAAADI. This CDR3 is CASQLAGGYNEQYF. CDR3 coding DNA: TGCGCCAGCCAGCTAGCGGGGGGATACAATGAGCAGTACTTC.

The chain recombines TRBV4-2 with TRBJ1-3, with D maybe TRBD1 (5 bases). The CDR3 consists of 15 residues. Germline V gene sequence: CDR1 LGHNA, CDR2 YNFKEQ. Deletions cut 1 base from V and 0 bases from J, with 7 bases between. Written as DNA, the CDR3 is TGTGCCAGCAGCCAAGGACAGCGCTCTGGAAACACCATATATTTT. It translates to CASSQGQRSGNTIYF.

This rearrangement joins TRBV24-1 to TRBJ2-3; D might be TRBD1 or TRBD2, each matching 5 bases. Germline V gene data show CDR1 as KGHDR and CDR2 as SFDVKD. This CDR3 region has 17 residues. With 3 bases removed from V and 2 bases from J, the gap between germline ends came to 17 bases. CDR3 coding DNA: TGTGCCACCAGTGATCCAGTTGGGGACCTAAACACAGATACGCAGTATTTT. Its translation: CATSDPVGDLNTDTQYF.

The chain has TRBV7-3 and TRBJ2-2; D tentatively fits TRBD1 or TRBD2 (5 bases each). CDR3 size: 17 residues. Trimming shortened V by 0 bases and J by 1 base, and 12 bases separated the two germline ends. Germline-derived CDR1 and CDR2 are SGHTA and FQGTGA. The CDR3 region is CASSLTGRDGNTGELFF. The CDR3 bases are TGTGCCAGCAGCTTAACAGGCCGGGACGGGAACACCGGGGAGCTGTTTTTT. Using reference TRBV7-3 and TRBJ2-2 for the parts outside the CDR3, the full variable domain is GAGVSQTPSNKVTEKGKYVELRCDPISGHTALYWYRQSLGQGPEFLIYFQGTGAADDSGLPNDRFFAVRPEGSVSTLKIQRTERGDSAVYLCASSLTGRDGNTGELFFGEGSRLTVL.

Many counts were recorded for this clonotype. The chain carries TRBV5-1 and TRBJ1-6; 7 bases map to TRBD1. Trimming at V came to 4 bases and at J to 7 bases, leaving 8 bases not matched to a gene. Germline CDR1 and CDR2: SGHRS and YFSETQ. The CDR3 length is 15 residues. Written as DNA, the CDR3 is TGCGCCAGCAGCCCCCGGACAGGAGGGAATTCACCCCTCCACTTT. Translation gives CASSPRTGGNSPLHF.

This clonotype was recorded a few times. V is TRBV29-1 and J is TRBJ1-1; D possibly corresponds to TRBD1 (5 bases). The CDR3 extends over 12 amino acids. Looked up from germline, CDR1 is SQVTM and CDR2 is ANQGSEA. Trimming pared 7 bases from V and 1 base from J, leaving 10 bases between. DNA of the CDR3: TGCAGCGCAGGACAAAAGAACACTGAAGCTTTCTTT. Encoded protein: CSAGQKNTEAFF.

The J gene is TRBJ2-3, the V gene TRBV24-1, with D possibly being TRBD2 (6 bases). V dropped 4 bases and J dropped 6 bases, with 10 bases sitting between them. The CDR3 loop spans 13 amino acids. The V gene's germline CDR1 is KGHDR and CDR2 SFDVKD. This chain's CDR3 is CATSDGGGDTQYF. For the CDR3, the DNA is TGTGCCACCAGTGACGGTGGGGGGGATACGCAGTATTTT.

V gene TRBV6-5 combines with J gene TRBJ1-2; 8 bases align to TRBD1. CDR3 size: 15 residues. V lost 0 bases and J lost 4; bases outside the gene matches: 4. CDR1 is MNHEY and CDR2 is SVGAGI in the germline V gene. The DNA of the CDR3 is TGTGCCAGCAGTTACTCGACGCAGGGGGCCTATGGCTACACCTTC. Amino acid sequence: CASSYSTQGAYGYTF.

On this clonotype itself: At one boundary the junction diverges from the germline segment, which might be a read error. The gene calls are TRBV5-1 and TRBJ1-2; maybe TRBD1 (5 bases). There are 14 residues in the CDR3. Germline lookup yields CDR1 SGHRS and CDR2 YFSETQ. The CDR3 DNA follows: TGCGCCAGCAGCACTGGTCAGGGCCCCTATTGCTACACCTTC. This sequence encodes CASSTGQGPYCYTF.